Below are 14 T cell receptor beta chains sequenced from a single sample in a study of OX40 agonist ivuxolimab in advanced cancers. The assay was immunoSEQ multiplex PCR, and TCRdb's table has in-frame clones only and misses some. The sample contains about 89,000 clones, approximately 91% of which appear only once. The material was CD4+ or CD8+ T cells sorted from blood, obtained in a trial of the OX40 agonist ivuxolimab. These receptors were obtained from an adult with an advanced solid tumor such as melanoma, head and neck, liver or kidney cancer.

There are a few counts of this clone. This chain connects TRBV27 to TRBJ2-1; 10 nucleotides line up with TRBD1. CDR3 length: 15 amino acids. The V gene's germline CDR1 is MNHEY and CDR2 SMNVEV (reference sequence). V dropped 4 bases and J dropped 3; count of bases not matched to a gene: 3. The DNA of the CDR3 is TGTGCCAGCAGTTCGGGACAGGGGTACTACAATGAGCAGTTCTTC. Encoded protein: CASSSGQGYYNEQFF.

The chain combines TRBV7-9 with TRBJ1-4; unclear D gene. The CDR3 is made up of 14 amino acids. Germline values: CDR1 SEHNR, CDR2 FQNEAQ (reference sequence). The germline V and J ends were trimmed by 5 bases and 3 bases, with 10 bases remaining between them. The CDR3 coding sequence is TGTGCCAGCAGCAAAGGGCTGGCTAATGAAAAACTGTTTTTT. The encoded protein is CASSKGLANEKLFF.

The rearrangement links TRBV5-6 to TRBJ2-7; D is uncertain. CDR1 SGHDT and CDR2 YYEEEE come from the germline V gene. The V end was cut by 2 bases, the J end by 3 bases, with 3 bases between. The CDR3 runs to 11 residues. CDR3 nucleotide sequence: TGTGCCAGCAGCTTATACTACGAGCAGTACTTC. This translates into CASSLYYEQYF.

The rearrangement uses TRBV28 and TRBJ2-1; no firm D call. Trimming pared 8 bases from V and 5 bases from J, leaving 13 bases between. Germline V gene data show CDR1 as MDHEN and CDR2 as SYDVKM. The CDR3 extends over 13 amino acids. The CDR3 here is CASDESGDNEQFF. The CDR3 DNA reads as TGTGCCAGCGATGAGAGTGGGGACAATGAGCAGTTCTTC.

The V gene is TRBV18, the J gene TRBJ1-1; tentative D call: TRBD1 (6 bases). The CDR3 has 15 residues. V lost 6 bases to trimming and J lost 2 bases, with 16 bases between them. Germline CDR1 is KGHSH and CDR2 is LQKENI. This CDR3 is CASSPVGGGNTEAFF. CDR3 coding DNA: TGTGCCAGCTCTCCGGTCGGAGGGGGAAACACTGAAGCTTTCTTT.

As to this clone: Distinct nucleotide sequences in the sample also encode this CDR3. This chain joins TRBV5-1 and TRBJ2-5; no definite D call. The CDR3 covers 12 residues. Trimming cost V 0 bases and J 2 bases, with 2 bases left between them. Germline-derived CDR1 and CDR2 are SGHRS and YFSETQ. CDR3 DNA sequence: TGCGCCAGCAGCTTGGCTCAAGAGACCCAGTACTTC. This sequence encodes CASSLAQETQYF.

The chain links TRBV6-5 to TRBJ2-3, with D maybe TRBD2 (6 bases). CDR3 length equals 16 residues. V dropped 1 base and J dropped 1 base, with 12 bases sitting between them. CDR1 and CDR2 from the germline V gene are MNHEY and SVGAGI. The chain's CDR3 is CASSYLASVGTDTQYF. Here the CDR3 DNA reads TGTGCCAGCAGTTACTTGGCTAGCGTTGGCACAGATACGCAGTATTTT.

V usage is TRBV7-9 and J usage is TRBJ2-7; D is unresolved. The germline V gene encodes CDR1 SEHNR and CDR2 FQNEAQ (reference sequence). This CDR3 spans 13 amino acids. The germline V and J ends were trimmed by 4 bases and 3 bases, with 10 bases remaining between them. CDR3 in amino acids: CASSSNTVYEQYF. The DNA of the CDR3 is TGTGCCAGCAGCTCGAATACGGTCTACGAGCAGTACTTC.

The V gene is TRBV19, the J gene TRBJ2-7; 7 nucleotides match TRBD1. Germline trimming cut 6 bases from V and 2 bases from J; bases unmatched to any gene: 4. The germline CDR1 and CDR2 sequences are LNHDA and SQIVND (reference sequence). CDR3 length: 13 amino acids. The CDR3 loop reads CASSYGQAYEQYF. In DNA, the CDR3 is TGTGCCAGTAGCTACGGACAGGCCTACGAGCAGTACTTC.

The chain carries TRBV9 and TRBJ2-7, with D unclear. CDR1 and CDR2 (germline): SGDLS, YYNGEE. This CDR3 spans 15 amino acids. The germline V and J ends were trimmed by 1 base and 1 base, with 12 bases remaining between them. The CDR3 DNA reads as TGTGCCAGCAGCGTATTAGCTACACCGTCCTACGAGCAGTACTTC. Its protein is CASSVLATPSYEQYF.

This CDR3 is CASSYGRGGSTGELFF. CDR3 nucleotide sequence: TGTGCCAGCAGCTACGGTCGAGGCGGGTCAACCGGGGAGCTGTTTTTT. The chain recombines TRBV5-4 with TRBJ2-2; tentatively, D is TRBD2 (5 bases). Germline V CDR1 and CDR2: SGHNT, YYREEE (reference sequence). The ends were cut back, 3 bases at V and 5 bases at J, with 17 bases in the middle. This CDR3 comprises 16 residues.

V and J are TRBV25-1 and TRBJ1-1; D gene ambiguous. Trimming left V 6 bases short and J 3 bases short, with 14 bases between. The CDR3 runs to 14 residues. The germline gives CDR1 MGHDK, CDR2 SYGVNS. DNA of the CDR3: TGTGCCAGCAGGAGAAATGGGCCGTACACTGAAGCTTTCTTT. Translated: CASRRNGPYTEAFF.

The chain has TRBV7-2 and TRBJ1-6; D possibly corresponds to TRBD1 (6 bases). Germline V gene lookup returns CDR1 SGHTA and CDR2 FQGNSA. The length of the CDR3 is 12 residues. The V end was cut by 5 bases, the J end by 14 bases, with 13 bases between. CDR3 nucleotide sequence: TGTGCCAGCAGCCCCCAGGGGAGAACCCTCCACTTT. Its protein product is CASSPQGRTLHF.

For the CDR3, the DNA is TGTGCCAGCAGCCCTCAAGGGACTCCTAATGAAAAACTGTTTTTT. As protein: CASSPQGTPNEKLFF. The V and J genes are TRBV7-9 and TRBJ1-4; D possibly corresponds to TRBD1 (5 bases). CDR3 length: 15 residues. Trimming removed 5 bases from V and 3 bases from J, with 13 bases in between. Germline CDR1 reads SEHNR; CDR2 reads FQNEAQ (reference sequence). Supplemented by reference TRBV7-9 and TRBJ1-4, the full variable domain reads DTGVSQNPRHKITKRGQNVTFRCDPISEHNRLYWYRQTLGQGPEFLTYFQNEAQLEKSRLLSDRFSAERPKGSFSTLEIQRTEQGDSAMYLCASSPQGTPNEKLFFGSGTQLSVL.